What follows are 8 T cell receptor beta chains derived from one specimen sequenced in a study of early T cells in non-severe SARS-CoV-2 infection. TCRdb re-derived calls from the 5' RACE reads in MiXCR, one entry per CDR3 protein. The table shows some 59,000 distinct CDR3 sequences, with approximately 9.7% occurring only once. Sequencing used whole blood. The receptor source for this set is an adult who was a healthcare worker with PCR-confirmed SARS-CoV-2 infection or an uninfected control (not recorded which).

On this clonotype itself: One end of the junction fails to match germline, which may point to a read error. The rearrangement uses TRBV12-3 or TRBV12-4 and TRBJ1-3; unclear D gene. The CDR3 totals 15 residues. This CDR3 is CTSSGWPYPGNTIYF. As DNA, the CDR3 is TGTACCAGCAGTGGCTGGCCATACCCAGGAAACACCATATATTTT.

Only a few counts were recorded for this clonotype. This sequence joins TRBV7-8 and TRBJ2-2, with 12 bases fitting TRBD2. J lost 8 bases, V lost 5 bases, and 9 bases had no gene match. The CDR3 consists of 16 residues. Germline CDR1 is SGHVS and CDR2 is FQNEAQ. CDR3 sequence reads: CASSPGLAGLYGELFF. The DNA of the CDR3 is TGTGCCAGCAGCCCCGGACTAGCGGGGTTGTATGGGGAGCTGTTTTTT.

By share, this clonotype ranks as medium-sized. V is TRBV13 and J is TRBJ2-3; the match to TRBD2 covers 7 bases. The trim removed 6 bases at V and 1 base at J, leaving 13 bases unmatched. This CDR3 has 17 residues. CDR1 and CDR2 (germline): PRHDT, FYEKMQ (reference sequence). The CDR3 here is CASSPPVSGGRTDTQYF. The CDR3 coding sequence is TGTGCCAGCAGTCCTCCCGTATCGGGGGGTCGCACAGATACGCAGTATTTT.

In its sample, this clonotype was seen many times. CDR3 residues: CASSGAGPVGELFF. The CDR3, as DNA: TGTGCCAGCAGTGGGGCAGGGCCGGTCGGGGAGCTGTTTTTT. This chain uses TRBV25-1 with TRBJ2-2, with a weak D call TRBD1 (5 bases). Germline CDR1 MGHDK, CDR2 SYGVNS. CDR3 size: 14 residues. The ends were cut back, 4 bases at V and 7 bases at J, with 13 bases in the middle.

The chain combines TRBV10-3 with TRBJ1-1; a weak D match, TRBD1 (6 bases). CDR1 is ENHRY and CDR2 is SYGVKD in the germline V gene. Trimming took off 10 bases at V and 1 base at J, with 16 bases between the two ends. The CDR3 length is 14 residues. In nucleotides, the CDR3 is TGTGCCACCGAAGATGACAGGAGGAACACTGAAGCTTTCTTT. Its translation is CATEDDRRNTEAFF.

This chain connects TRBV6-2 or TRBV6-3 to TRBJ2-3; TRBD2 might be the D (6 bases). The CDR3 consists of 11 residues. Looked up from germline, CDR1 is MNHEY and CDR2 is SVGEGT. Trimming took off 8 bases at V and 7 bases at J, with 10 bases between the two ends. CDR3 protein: CASDGGNTQYF. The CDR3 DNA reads TGTGCCAGCGACGGCGGGAATACGCAGTATTTT.

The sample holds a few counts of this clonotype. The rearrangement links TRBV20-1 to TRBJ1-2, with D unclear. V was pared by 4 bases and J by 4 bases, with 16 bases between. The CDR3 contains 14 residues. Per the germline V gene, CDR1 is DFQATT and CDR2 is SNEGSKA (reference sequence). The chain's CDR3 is CSATTIESGYGYTF. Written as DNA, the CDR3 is TGCAGTGCTACTACCATAGAATCGGGCTATGGCTACACCTTC.

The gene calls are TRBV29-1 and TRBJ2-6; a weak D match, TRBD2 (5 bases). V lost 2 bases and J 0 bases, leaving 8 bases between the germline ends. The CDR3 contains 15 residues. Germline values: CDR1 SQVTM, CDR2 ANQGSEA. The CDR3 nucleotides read TGCAGCGTTGAATTACGGGGCTCTGGGGCCAACGTCCTGACTTTC. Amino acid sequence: CSVELRGSGANVLTF.